The 7 T cell receptor beta chains presented below share a single source sample, sequenced in a study of blood T cells in healthy people across ages. A second 7 to 11 cycle PCR used barcoded and J-beta primers. TCRdb redid the calling of the 5' RACE reads with MiXCR, one entry per CDR3 protein. The sample contains 650,000 to 1,000,000 distinct CDR3 sequences, roughly 34% of which appear only once. Sequenced material: blood. These receptors came from a man aged 18 to 30 in good health.

Remarks on this clonotype: Just one base apart from a much larger clone, this may be a read error. V and J are TRBV7-2 and TRBJ2-1; D is undetermined. The J call is doubtful: the DNA matches TRBJ2-7 better. The CDR3 length is 15 residues. Per the germline V gene, CDR1 is SGHTA and CDR2 is FQGNSA. Here the CDR3 DNA reads TGTGCCAGCAGCTTCCTCAGCAGCTCCTACAATGAGCAGTACTTC. Its translation: CASSFLSSSYNEQYF.

The genes are TRBV10-3 and TRBJ1-1; tentatively, D is TRBD1 (6 bases). Trimming removed 3 bases at V and 8 bases at J, with 13 bases between. Germline assignment: CDR1 ENHRY and CDR2 SYGVKD. The CDR3 contains 13 residues. For the CDR3, the DNA is TGTGCCATCAGTGACAAATCGAGGGGGGAAGCTTTCTTT. This codes for CAISDKSRGEAFF.

V is TRBV5-1 and J is TRBJ2-2, with 8 positions matching TRBD1. This CDR3 comprises 15 residues. The V segment lost 7 bases and the J segment 4 bases; nucleotides outside the gene matches: 9. Germline V gene lookup returns CDR1 SGHRS and CDR2 YFSETQ. As DNA, the CDR3 is TGCGCCAGCGAAGCCAGGGGGCGAGGCACCGGGGAGCTGTTTTTT. Amino acid sequence: CASEARGRGTGELFF.

The rearrangement joins TRBV7-8 to TRBJ1-4; D is uncertain. The V gene's germline CDR1 is SGHVS and CDR2 FQNEAQ. The CDR3 has 15 residues. V shed 5 bases and J shed 7 bases, with 17 bases lying between them. This CDR3 reads CASSPGPPAGEKLFF. In DNA form, the CDR3 reads TGTGCCAGCAGCCCAGGACCCCCGGCAGGTGAAAAACTGTTTTTT. Together with reference TRBV7-8 and TRBJ1-4, the CDR3 gives the full variable domain: GAGVSQSPRYKVAKRGQDVALRCDPISGHVSLFWYQQALGQGPEFLTYFQNEAQLDKSGLPSDRFFAERPEGSVSTLKIQRTQQEDSAVYLCASSPGPPAGEKLFFGSGTQLSVL.

The gene calls are TRBV2 and TRBJ2-4; D uncertain. With the DNA end fitting TRBJ2-5 better, the J assignment may be wrong. Per the germline V gene, CDR1 is SNHLY and CDR2 is FYNNEI. This CDR3 contains 14 residues. CDR3 in DNA: TGTGCCAGCAGTGAATACCCAGGACAAGAGACCCAGTACTTC. Its protein is CASSEYPGQETQYF.

This chain uses TRBV15 with TRBJ2-1, with D unresolved. This CDR3 is 17 amino acids long. Germline-derived CDR1 and CDR2 are LNHNV and YYDKDF (reference sequence). V shed 0 bases and J shed 3 bases, with 15 bases lying between them. The CDR3 reads CATSRDQMGNVYNEQFF. The CDR3 nucleotides are TGTGCCACCAGCAGAGATCAAATGGGAAATGTCTACAATGAGCAGTTCTTC.

This clonotype has more than one count but fewer than ten. This chain joins TRBV7-9 and TRBJ2-7; 7 nucleotides align to TRBD1. CDR1 and CDR2 (germline): SEHNR, FQNEAQ (reference sequence). The length of the CDR3 is 14 residues. V was clipped by 3 bases and J by 4 bases; unmatched bases: 6. The CDR3 nucleotides read TGTGCCAGCAGCTTTAAGGGGGCTGTGTACGAGCAGTACTTC. The encoded protein is CASSFKGAVYEQYF. The complete variable domain, with remaining parts taken from reference TRBV7-9 and TRBJ2-7, reads DTGVSQNPRHKITKRGQNVTFRCDPISEHNRLYWYRQTLGQGPEFLTYFQNEAQLEKSRLLSDRFSAERPKGSFSTLEIQRTEQGDSAMYLCASSFKGAVYEQYFGPGTRLTVT.